The 24 T cell receptor beta chains below all came from one sample that was sequenced in a study of T-cell reconstitution after alpha-beta-depleted transplantation in children. Unique molecular identifiers were built into the TCRbeta library. TCRdb recomputed calls from the PCR reads with MiXCR, one row per CDR3 protein. Counted here are 80,000 to 100,000 distinct CDR3 sequences, about 25% occurring once; the ten biggest clones make up 20% to 25%. The sample was PBMCs, taken before TCRalphabeta/CD19-depleted stem cell transplant. The receptors shown here come from a boy between 2 and 10 years old with acute lymphoblastic leukemia, due to receive a stem cell transplant.

In this sample, this clonotype turned up many times. The rearrangement uses TRBV10-3 and TRBJ2-2, with TRBD2 matching 14 bases. The CDR3 consists of 15 residues. From germline, CDR1 is ENHRY and CDR2 SYGVKD. V was pared by 6 bases and J by 6 bases, with 3 bases of the junction left unmatched. The chain's CDR3 is CAIRGTSGSSGELFF. The CDR3 DNA follows: TGTGCCATCAGAGGGACTAGCGGGAGTTCCGGGGAGCTGTTTTTT.

This chain connects TRBV6-2 or TRBV6-3 to TRBJ1-5; unclear D gene. Trimming removed 2 bases from V and 7 bases from J, with 9 bases in between. CDR1 and CDR2 (germline): MNHEY, SVGEGT. This CDR3 is built from 13 residues. CDR3 DNA: TGTGCCAGCAGTTACGATGGGCAACAGCCCCAGCATTTT. This encodes CASSYDGQQPQHF.

The chain combines TRBV12-3 or TRBV12-4 with TRBJ2-1, with D possibly TRBD2 on 5 matching bases. V was cut by 9 bases and J by 5 bases, with 20 bases left in between. The CDR3 covers 15 residues. The CDR3 sequence is CASSLSSSPNNEQFF. The CDR3 nucleotides read TGTGCCAGTAGCCTCTCTAGCTCACCAAACAATGAGCAGTTCTTC.

This clonotype occurred a few times. The V and J genes are TRBV7-9 and TRBJ1-1; D ambiguous. CDR1 and CDR2 from the germline V gene are SEHNR and FQNEAQ (reference sequence). V lost 5 bases and J lost 0, with 19 bases in between. The CDR3 length is 17 residues. CDR3 in amino acids: CASSRRTNPFLNTEAFF. The DNA for the CDR3 is TGTGCCAGCAGCCGACGGACCAACCCCTTTTTGAACACTGAAGCTTTCTTT.

The chain links TRBV29-1 to TRBJ2-1; no clear D gene. This CDR3 contains 12 residues. Germline values: CDR1 SQVTM, CDR2 ANQGSEA. Trimming removed 2 bases at V and 9 bases at J, with 11 bases between. The DNA for the CDR3 is TGCAGCGTTGAATGGGTGGAAACTGAGCAGTTCTTC. It encodes CSVEWVETEQFF.

The chain is built from TRBV6-2 or TRBV6-3 and TRBJ2-5, with TRBD1 as a possible D gene (5 bases). Trimming pared 3 bases from V and 1 base from J, leaving 12 bases between. The germline V gene has CDR1 MNHEY and CDR2 SVGEGT. The CDR3 loop spans 15 amino acids. CDR3 protein: CASSYTDTLQETQYF. CDR3 nucleotide sequence: TGTGCCAGCAGTTATACGGACACACTCCAAGAGACCCAGTACTTC.

The sample holds a few counts of this clonotype. The chain recombines TRBV12-3 or TRBV12-4 with TRBJ2-3; perhaps TRBD2 as D (6 bases). Trimming stripped 4 bases from V and 4 bases from J, with 9 bases between. The CDR3 consists of 13 residues. The CDR3 loop reads CASSSGVPDTQYF. Written as DNA, the CDR3 is TGTGCCAGCAGTTCGGGGGTCCCAGATACGCAGTATTTT.

This clonotype was picked up a small number of times. The chain recombines TRBV4-1 with TRBJ1-1, with D perhaps TRBD1 (6 bases). The CDR3 is made up of 13 amino acids. Germline CDR1 is MGHRA and CDR2 is YSYEKL. Trimming pared 0 bases from V and 10 bases from J, leaving 12 bases between. Written as DNA, the CDR3 is TGCGCCAGCAGCCAAGAACAGGGACGGGTAGCTTTCTTT. Its translation: CASSQEQGRVAFF.

This clonotype was counted between two and nine times. This chain joins TRBV20-1 and TRBJ2-5; D is uncertain. The CDR3 extends over 13 amino acids. Germline CDR1 DFQATT, CDR2 SNEGSKA (reference sequence). Between the trimmed V and J ends, which lost 4 bases and 1 base, there was a span of 10 bases. This chain's CDR3 is CSAKRVVQETQYF. Here the CDR3 DNA reads TGCAGTGCTAAAAGGGTCGTCCAAGAGACCCAGTACTTC.

This chain uses TRBV12-3 or TRBV12-4 with TRBJ2-1; D is perhaps TRBD2 (5 bases). Trimming cost V 2 bases and J 0 bases, with 8 bases left between them. The CDR3 extends over 15 amino acids. For the CDR3, the DNA is TGTGCCAGCAGTTTAAATAGCGCCTCCTACAATGAGCAGTTCTTC. This translates into CASSLNSASYNEQFF.

V and J are TRBV9 and TRBJ2-7; D gene unclear. The CDR3 is made up of 14 amino acids. The germline V gene has CDR1 SGDLS and CDR2 YYNGEE. V dropped 0 bases and J dropped 4 bases, with 11 bases sitting between them. The CDR3: CASSVGSDGYEQYF. The DNA of the CDR3 is TGTGCCAGCAGCGTAGGCAGCGACGGATACGAGCAGTACTTC.

This clonotype was counted ten times or more. The chain is built from TRBV9 and TRBJ2-5; weak D call: TRBD2 (5 bases). The CDR3 sequence is 15 residues long. The germline CDR1 and CDR2 sequences are SGDLS and YYNGEE. V was pared by 4 bases and J by 2 bases, with 15 bases between. This CDR3 reads CASSRAALRQETQYF. The DNA for the CDR3 is TGTGCCAGCAGCCGAGCGGCTCTACGACAAGAGACCCAGTACTTC.

This clonotype came up many times. The J gene is TRBJ2-1, the V gene TRBV6-2 or TRBV6-3; tentative D call: TRBD2 (5 bases). Germline CDR1 reads MNHEY; CDR2 reads SVGEGT. This CDR3 is built from 14 residues. Trimming stripped 6 bases from V and 0 bases from J, with 9 bases between. The CDR3 nucleotides read TGTGCCAGCAGCGGACTCCGCTCCTACAATGAGCAGTTCTTC. Amino acids: CASSGLRSYNEQFF.

This clonotype has just a few counts. V and J are TRBV5-1 and TRBJ2-5; TRBD2 matches 10 bases. Looked up from germline, CDR1 is SGHRS and CDR2 is YFSETQ. V shed 1 base and J 1 base; nucleotides not matched to a gene: 4. CDR3 size: 16 residues. For the CDR3, the DNA is TGCGCCAGCAGCTTGACCCCTAGCGGGGGCCAAGAGACCCAGTACTTC. Translated, it gives CASSLTPSGGQETQYF.

This clonotype was seen more than once but under ten times. The rearrangement uses TRBV27 and TRBJ2-1; TRBD1 matches at 7 bases. The length of the CDR3 is 14 residues. CDR1 and CDR2 (germline): MNHEY, SMNVEV (reference sequence). Unmatched junction bases numbered 2, after V lost 2 bases and J lost 4 bases. Here the CDR3 DNA reads TGTGCCAGCAGTTTAGGGACAGCTTACAATGAGCAGTTCTTC. Its translation is CASSLGTAYNEQFF.

This clonotype was observed a few times. The V call is TRBV7-9, the J call TRBJ2-7, with D uncertain. CDR1 and CDR2 from the germline V gene are SEHNR and FQNEAQ (reference sequence). The CDR3 is 13 residues long. The V end was cut by 5 bases, the J end by 5 bases, with 13 bases between. CDR3 protein: CASSTRALDEQYF. Here the CDR3 DNA reads TGTGCCAGCAGCACAAGGGCTTTAGACGAGCAGTACTTC.

This clonotype came up a few times. V usage is TRBV11-2 and J usage is TRBJ1-4; D uncertain. CDR1 and CDR2 from the germline V gene are SGHAT and FQNNGV. This CDR3 contains 13 residues. V was pared by 5 bases and J by 0 bases, with 4 bases between. The CDR3, as DNA: TGTGCCAGCAGCGTCTCAACTAATGAAAAACTGTTTTTT. It encodes CASSVSTNEKLFF.

In this sample, this clonotype turned up a few times. The chain uses TRBV5-1 and TRBJ1-2, with unresolved D. Between the trimmed V and J ends, which lost 2 bases and 1 base, there was a span of 12 bases. This CDR3 spans 15 amino acids. Germline CDR1 reads SGHRS; CDR2 reads YFSETQ. CDR3 in DNA: TGCGCCAGCAGCTTAACCCCAGGCCGTAACTATGGCTACACCTTC. It encodes CASSLTPGRNYGYTF.

There are a few counts of this clonotype. The V and J genes are TRBV10-3 and TRBJ2-5; no reliable D call. The CDR3 runs 11 residues. Deletions cut 10 bases from V and 4 bases from J, with 10 bases between. Germline CDR1 and CDR2: ENHRY and SYGVKD. CDR3 residues: CATKGLETQYF. CDR3 bases: TGTGCCACCAAAGGCTTAGAGACCCAGTACTTC.

A word on this clonotype: Mismatch with germline at one junction end may stem from a read error. The rearrangement links TRBV5-5 to TRBJ2-3, with 10 bases aligning to TRBD2. The CDR3 runs 12 residues. CDR1 and CDR2 from the germline V gene are SGHKS and YYEKEE (reference sequence). As DNA, the CDR3 is TGTGCCAGCAGCTTAGGACTAGCGGAGGGGGGTTTT. Translated, it gives CASSLGLAEGGF.

This clonotype has ten or more counts. This chain connects TRBV5-5 to TRBJ1-1; D unclear. The CDR3 contains 15 residues. The germline V gene has CDR1 SGHKS and CDR2 YYEKEE (reference sequence). With 0 bases removed from V and 6 bases from J, the gap between germline ends came to 15 bases. The DNA of the CDR3 is TGTGCCAGCAGCTTGGTCGCCGGTTTGGGCGCTGAAGCTTTCTTT. Amino acid sequence: CASSLVAGLGAEAFF.

The chain employs TRBV27 and TRBJ1-2; D is uncertain. The length of the CDR3 is 16 residues. Germline V gives CDR1 MNHEY, CDR2 SMNVEV (reference sequence). Trimming shortened V by 5 bases and J by 0 bases, and 16 bases separated the two germline ends. CDR3 sequence (DNA): TGTGCCAGCAGTCCCCGCGCTGGGGTTACTAACTATGGCTACACCTTC. This gives the protein CASSPRAGVTNYGYTF.

This clonotype was seen ten or more times. The CDR3 protein is CASTPYMGGSGNEQFF. The CDR3 DNA sequence: TGTGCCAGCACCCCATATATGGGCGGGAGCGGCAATGAGCAGTTCTTC. V is TRBV9 and J is TRBJ2-1; 7 bases are shared with TRBD2. The CDR3 has 16 amino acids. Trimming took 6 bases from V and 6 from J; bases not matched to a gene: 15. Germline V CDR1 and CDR2: SGDLS, YYNGEE. The full variable domain, with the rest looked up from reference TRBV9 and TRBJ2-1, is DSGVTQTPKHLITATGQRVTLRCSPRSGDLSVYWYQQSLDQGLQFLIQYYNGEERAKGNILERFSAQQFPDLHSELNLSSLELGDSALYFCASTPYMGGSGNEQFFGPGTRLTVL.

The sample holds many counts of this clonotype. This rearrangement joins TRBV7-2 to TRBJ1-5; D unresolved. V was pared by 5 bases and J by 4 bases, with 9 bases between. CDR3 length: 13 amino acids. Germline V lookup: CDR1 SGHTA, CDR2 FQGNSA. This CDR3 reads CASSTDLNQPQHF. The CDR3 nucleotides are TGTGCCAGCAGCACAGATTTGAATCAGCCCCAGCATTTT.